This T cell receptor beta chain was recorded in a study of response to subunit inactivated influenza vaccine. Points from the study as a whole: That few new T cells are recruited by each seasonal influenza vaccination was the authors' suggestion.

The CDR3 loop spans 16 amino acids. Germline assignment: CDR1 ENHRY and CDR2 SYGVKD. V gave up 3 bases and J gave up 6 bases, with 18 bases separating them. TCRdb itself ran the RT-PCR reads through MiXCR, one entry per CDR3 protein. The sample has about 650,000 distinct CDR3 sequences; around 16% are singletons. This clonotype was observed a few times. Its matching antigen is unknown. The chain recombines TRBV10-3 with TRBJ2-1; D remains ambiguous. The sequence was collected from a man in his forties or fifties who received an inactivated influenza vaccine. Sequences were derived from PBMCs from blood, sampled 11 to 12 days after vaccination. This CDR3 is CAISDPLIAEINEQFF. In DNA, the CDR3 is TGTGCCATCAGTGACCCGTTGATAGCAGAGATCAATGAGCAGTTCTTC.